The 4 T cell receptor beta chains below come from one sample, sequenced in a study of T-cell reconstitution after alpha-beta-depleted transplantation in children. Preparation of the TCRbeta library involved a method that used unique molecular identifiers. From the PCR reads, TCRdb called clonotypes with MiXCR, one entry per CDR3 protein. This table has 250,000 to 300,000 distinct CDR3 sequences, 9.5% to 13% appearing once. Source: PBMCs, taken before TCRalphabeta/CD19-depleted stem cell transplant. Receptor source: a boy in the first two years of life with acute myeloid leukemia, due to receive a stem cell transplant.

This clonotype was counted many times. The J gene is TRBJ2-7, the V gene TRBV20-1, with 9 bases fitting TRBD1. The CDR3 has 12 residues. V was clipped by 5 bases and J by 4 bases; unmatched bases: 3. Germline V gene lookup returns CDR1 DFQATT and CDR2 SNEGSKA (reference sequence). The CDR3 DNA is TGCAGTGCTTTGGACAGGGGATACGAGCAGTACTTC. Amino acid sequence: CSALDRGYEQYF.

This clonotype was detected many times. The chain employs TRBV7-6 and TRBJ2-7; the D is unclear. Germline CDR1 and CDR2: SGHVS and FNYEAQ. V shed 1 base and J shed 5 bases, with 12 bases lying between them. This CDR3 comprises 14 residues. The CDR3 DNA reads TGTGCCAGCAGCTTAGGGCAGGCGGCCCACGAGCAGTACTTC. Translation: CASSLGQAAHEQYF.

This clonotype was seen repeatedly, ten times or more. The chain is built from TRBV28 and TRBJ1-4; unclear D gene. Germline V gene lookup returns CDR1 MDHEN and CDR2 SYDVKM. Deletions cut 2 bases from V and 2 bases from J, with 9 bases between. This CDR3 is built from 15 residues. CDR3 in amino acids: CASSLGDGTNEKLFF. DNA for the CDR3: TGTGCCAGCAGTTTAGGAGACGGCACTAATGAAAAACTGTTTTTT.

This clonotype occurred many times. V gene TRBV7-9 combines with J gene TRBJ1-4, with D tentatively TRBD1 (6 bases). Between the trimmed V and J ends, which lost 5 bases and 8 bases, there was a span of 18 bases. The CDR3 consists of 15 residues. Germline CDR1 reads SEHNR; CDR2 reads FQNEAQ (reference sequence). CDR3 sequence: CASSQGSGAGEKLFF. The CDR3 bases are TGTGCCAGCAGCCAGGGATCAGGGGCAGGAGAAAAACTGTTTTTT.